Below are 5 T cell receptor beta chains sequenced from a single sample in a study of technical replicates of blood from a few donors. TCRdb keeps only in-frame clones here, not all; method: immunoSEQ multiplex PCR. The sample shows about 98,000 clones, under 97% of them seen only once. Material for sequencing was T cells isolated from PBMCs. These receptors were collected from a human donor in good health.

The chain employs TRBV7-8 and TRBJ1-3; no clear D. Per the germline V gene, CDR1 is SGHVS and CDR2 is FQNEAQ. This CDR3 is 14 amino acids long. V gave up 0 bases and J gave up 4 bases, with 7 bases separating them. This chain's CDR3 is CASSLAPAGNTIYF. CDR3 sequence (DNA): TGTGCCAGCAGCTTAGCCCCTGCGGGAAACACCATATATTTT.

The chain is built from TRBV6-5 and TRBJ1-1, with D tentatively TRBD1 (5 bases). V lost 6 bases and J 0 bases, leaving 14 bases between the germline ends. There are 15 residues in the CDR3. The germline V gene encodes CDR1 MNHEY and CDR2 SVGAGI. The CDR3 region is CASSQDTFMNTEAFF. CDR3 coding DNA: TGTGCCAGCAGCCAGGACACCTTCATGAACACTGAAGCTTTCTTT.

This chain links TRBV18 with TRBJ1-6, with D maybe TRBD1 (5 bases). The CDR3 extends over 17 amino acids. Trimming took off 4 bases at V and 0 bases at J, with 13 bases between the two ends. CDR1 is KGHSH, CDR2 LQKENI, per germline. DNA of the CDR3: TGTGCCAGCTCACGGCCTCGACAGAGCTCCTATAATTCACCCCTCCACTTT. Amino acid sequence: CASSRPRQSSYNSPLHF. The variable domain in full, with the rest retrieved from reference TRBV18 and TRBJ1-6, is NAGVMQNPRHLVRRRGQEARLRCSPMKGHSHVYWYRQLPEEGLKFMVYLQKENIIDESGMPKERFSAEFPKEGPSILRIQQVVRGDSAAYFCASSRPRQSSYNSPLHFGNGTRLTVT.

The chain links TRBV4-1 to TRBJ1-2, with 9 bases that match TRBD1. The CDR3 covers 17 residues. V was clipped by 3 bases and J by 8 bases; unmatched bases: 16. The germline gives CDR1 MGHRA, CDR2 YSYEKL. CDR3 in amino acids: CASSHGVSGTGKGGYTF. CDR3 nucleotide sequence: TGCGCCAGCAGCCACGGGGTATCCGGGACAGGGAAGGGGGGCTACACCTTC.

This clone was detected once. This chain links TRBV5-6 with TRBJ2-7, with a tentative D call TRBD1 (5 bases). Germline loops: CDR1 SGHDT, CDR2 YYEEEE. The CDR3 has 16 residues. V was clipped by 1 base and J by 2 bases, with 16 bases between them. CDR3 bases: TGTGCCAGCAGCTTGACTCCGACAGACACTACCTACGAGCAGTACTTC. Translating it yields CASSLTPTDTTYEQYF.